Given below is one TCR beta chain in context. Its antigen is unidentified. This sample is drawn from a study of vaccination effects on CD4 cells after COVID-19. Overall study context: Cultivation was performed at a few million PBMC per well with approximately 9 IU/ml IL-2 and about 9.6 ug/ml peptides added. Study observations and caveats: Clones induced by infection and by vaccine showed marked clonal contraction late after vaccination.

CD4+ T cell isolation took place after 10 days of culture. The healthy vaccine recipients, who had no prior SARS-CoV-2 infection, showed negative nucleocapsid antibodies. The repertoire was sequenced with immunoSEQ multiplex PCR; TCRdb's copy has only in-frame clones and lacks some. The sample comprises fewer than 40,000 clones, approximately 70% of which are singletons, and around 3.8% rests with the top ten. Germline V lookup: CDR1 SGHDT, CDR2 YYEEEE. The length of the CDR3 is 15 residues. The V end lost 0 bases, the J end lost 5 bases, and 14 bases lay between the germline ends. Sequencing used CD4+ T cells from PBMCs cultured without peptide, obtained before COVID-19 vaccination. This rearrangement joins TRBV5-6 to TRBJ1-2, with a weak D call TRBD1 (6 bases). The sequence was obtained from a human donor who received a COVID-19 vaccine. This chain's CDR3 is CASSLEPGTLYGYTF. The CDR3 DNA is TGTGCCAGCAGCTTGGAGCCCGGGACACTTTATGGCTACACCTTC.